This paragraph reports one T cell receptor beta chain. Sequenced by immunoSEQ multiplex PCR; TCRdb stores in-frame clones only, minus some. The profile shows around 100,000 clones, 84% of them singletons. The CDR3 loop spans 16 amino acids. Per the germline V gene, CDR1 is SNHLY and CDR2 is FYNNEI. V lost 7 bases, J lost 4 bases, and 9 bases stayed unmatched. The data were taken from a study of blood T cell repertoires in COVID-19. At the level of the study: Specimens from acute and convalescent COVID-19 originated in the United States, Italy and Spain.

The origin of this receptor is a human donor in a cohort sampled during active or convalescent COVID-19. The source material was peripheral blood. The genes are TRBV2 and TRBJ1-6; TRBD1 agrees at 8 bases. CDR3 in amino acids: CASIPGQETYNSPLHF. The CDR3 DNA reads TGTGCCAGCATCCCGGGACAGGAGACTTATAATTCACCCCTCCACTTT.